This T cell receptor beta chain was identified in a study of shared clonotypes between healthy human individuals. Study-wide results and limits: Among donors, sharing of clonotypes was expected to be affected by sequencing depth.

Germline-derived CDR1 and CDR2 are SNHLY and FYNNEI. This CDR3 is built from 14 residues. V gave up 8 bases and J gave up 5 bases; unmatched junction bases: 12. Notes on this clone: What it binds is not known.

Some clones are missing from TCRdb's copy, which holds only in-frame ones; the method was immunoSEQ multiplex PCR. Of a few million clones listed, approximately 95% are singletons. The genes are TRBV2 and TRBJ2-7, with 7 bases that match TRBD2. Sample: naive CD4+ T cells from PBMCs. Sample subset: CD45RA+ positively selected. The sequence derives from a man between 18 and 35 years old in good health. Some clones in this sample may be carry-over from other donors' samples. DNA of the CDR3: TGTGCCAGCGGGGTAGGTGGGAGGGTCCACGAGCAGTACTTC. Its protein is CASGVGGRVHEQYF.